This entry lists 9 T cell receptor beta chains sequenced from one sample in a study of T cell repertoires in cytomegalovirus infection. A single record per CDR3 protein comes from TCRdb applying MiXCR to the reads. The repertoire holds roughly 230,000 distinct CDR3 sequences, with roughly 6.5% as singletons. Sequenced material: PBMCs. Every receptor here comes from a human donor in good health (CMV status not recorded). Some clones in this sample may be carry-over from other donors' samples.

The genes are TRBV24-1 and TRBJ2-2; possible D gene TRBD1, 5 bases. This CDR3 contains 12 residues. Trimming shortened V by 10 bases and J by 7 bases, and 12 bases separated the two germline ends. Looked up from germline, CDR1 is KGHDR and CDR2 is SFDVKD. Written as DNA, the CDR3 is TGTGCCACGCAGGGTCGGAGCGGGGAGCTGTTTTTT. It codes for CATQGRSGELFF.

This chain uses TRBV2 with TRBJ1-2; 12 nucleotides line up with TRBD1. Germline CDR1 and CDR2: SNHLY and FYNNEI. J was trimmed by 7 bases and V by 4 bases; bases with no gene match: 4. The CDR3 is made up of 14 amino acids. CDR3 nucleotides: TGTGCCAGCAGTGCCGGGACAGGGGGCTCTGGCTACACCTTC. It yields the protein CASSAGTGGSGYTF.

This clonotype was seen a few times. The rearrangement joins TRBV29-1 to TRBJ2-7; perhaps D is TRBD1 or TRBD2 (5 bases each). V shed 1 base and J shed 2 bases, with 9 bases lying between them. The germline V gene has CDR1 SQVTM and CDR2 ANQGSEA. The CDR3 consists of 13 residues. The DNA of the CDR3 is TGCAGCGTTGAAGGGGACGGGACCTACGAGCAGTACTTC. It is translated as CSVEGDGTYEQYF.

This clonotype was counted many times. The junction differs from germline at one of its ends, possibly a read error. The V call is TRBV7-7, the J call TRBJ2-3; the D gene is possibly TRBD1 (6 bases). CDR1 SSHAT and CDR2 FNYEAQ come from the germline V gene (reference sequence). This CDR3 comprises 14 residues. CDR3 in amino acids: CASSPNIGGDTQYF. Written as DNA, the CDR3 is TGTGCTAGCAGCCCAAATATAGGGGGAGATACGCAGTATTTT.

This clonotype was counted at least ten times. The chain couples TRBV28 to TRBJ1-1; tentative D call: TRBD1 (5 bases). This CDR3 is 15 amino acids long. Germline V CDR1 and CDR2: MDHEN, SYDVKM. Trimming took off 3 bases at V and 6 bases at J, with 17 bases between the two ends. This CDR3 is CASSLVGAGGPEAFF. CDR3 DNA: TGTGCCAGCAGTTTGGTAGGGGCCGGGGGTCCTGAAGCTTTCTTT. The full variable domain, completed using reference TRBV28 and TRBJ1-1, is DVKVTQSSRYLVKRTGEKVFLECVQDMDHENMFWYRQDPGLGLRLIYFSYDVKMKEKGDIPEGYSVSREKKERFSLILESASTNQTSMYLCASSLVGAGGPEAFFGQGTRLTVV.

In this sample, this clonotype turned up many times. This chain links TRBV7-2 with TRBJ1-4; 11 bases align to TRBD1. The CDR3 covers 14 residues. V shed 7 bases and J 7 bases; nucleotides not matched to a gene: 5. CDR1 is SGHTA, CDR2 FQGNSA, per germline. CDR3: CASTGQGAGEKLFF. Written as DNA, the CDR3 is TGTGCCAGCACCGGACAGGGGGCCGGTGAAAAACTGTTTTTT.

The table lists this clonotype with a few counts. The V gene is TRBV24-1, the J gene TRBJ2-3; D is possibly TRBD1 or TRBD2 (5 bases each). CDR3 length: 14 residues. The germline V gene encodes CDR1 KGHDR and CDR2 SFDVKD. The ends were cut back, 5 bases at V and 1 base at J, with 9 bases in the middle. The CDR3 loop is CATSGGRGTDTQYF. Here the CDR3 DNA reads TGTGCCACCAGTGGGGGGAGAGGCACAGATACGCAGTATTTT.

The chain links TRBV5-1 to TRBJ1-1; 8 bases agree with TRBD1. CDR1 and CDR2 from the germline V gene are SGHRS and YFSETQ. This CDR3 comprises 16 residues. With 2 bases clipped from V and 5 bases from J, the junction kept 11 bases outside the gene matches. As DNA, the CDR3 is TGCGCCAGCAGCTTTGGGGCAGGGGGCAAGGGAACTGAAGCTTTCTTT. This sequence encodes CASSFGAGGKGTEAFF. Full variable domain (missing parts from reference TRBV5-1 and TRBJ1-1): KAGVTQTPRYLIKTRGQQVTLSCSPISGHRSVSWYQQTPGQGLQFLFEYFSETQRNKGNFPGRFSGRQFSNSRSEMNVSTLELGDSALYLCASSFGAGGKGTEAFFGQGTRLTVV.

This clonotype was found a few times. This chain connects TRBV9 to TRBJ1-1; TRBD1 aligns across 10 bases. This CDR3 has 15 residues. The germline V gene encodes CDR1 SGDLS and CDR2 YYNGEE. J lost 3 bases, V lost 3 bases, and 5 bases had no gene match. CDR3 protein: CASSDRTGGYTEAFF. CDR3 nucleotide sequence: TGTGCCAGCAGCGATCGGACAGGGGGGTACACTGAAGCTTTCTTT.